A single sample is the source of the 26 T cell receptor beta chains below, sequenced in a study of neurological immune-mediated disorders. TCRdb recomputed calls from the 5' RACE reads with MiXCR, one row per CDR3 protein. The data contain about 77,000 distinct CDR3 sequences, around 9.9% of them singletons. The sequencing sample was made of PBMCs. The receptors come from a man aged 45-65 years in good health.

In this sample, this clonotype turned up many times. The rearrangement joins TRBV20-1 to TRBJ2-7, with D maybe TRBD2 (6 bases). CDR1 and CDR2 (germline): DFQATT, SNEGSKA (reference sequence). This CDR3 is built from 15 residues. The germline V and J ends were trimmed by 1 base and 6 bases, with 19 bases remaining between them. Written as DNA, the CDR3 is TGCAGTGCTAGAGGACGGGGGTCAGTCCTGAGCGAGCAGTACTTC. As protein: CSARGRGSVLSEQYF.

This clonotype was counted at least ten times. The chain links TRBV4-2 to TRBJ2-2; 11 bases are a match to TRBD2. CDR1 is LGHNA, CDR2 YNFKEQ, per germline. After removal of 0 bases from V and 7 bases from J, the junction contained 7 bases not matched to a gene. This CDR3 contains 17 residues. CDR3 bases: TGTGCCAGCAGCCAAGAGCCGGGACTAGCGGAGCTCGGGGAGCTGTTTTTT. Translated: CASSQEPGLAELGELFF.

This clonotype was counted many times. This chain's CDR3 is CARPGTGGLFSYEQYF. CDR3 nucleotide sequence: TGTGCCAGACCCGGGACAGGGGGCCTCTTTTCCTACGAGCAGTACTTC. The V call is TRBV9, the J call TRBJ2-7, with 12 positions matching TRBD1. V trimming: 8 bases; J trimming: 1 base; junction bases outside the gene matches: 10. The CDR3 is 16 amino acids. Germline values: CDR1 SGDLS, CDR2 YYNGEE.

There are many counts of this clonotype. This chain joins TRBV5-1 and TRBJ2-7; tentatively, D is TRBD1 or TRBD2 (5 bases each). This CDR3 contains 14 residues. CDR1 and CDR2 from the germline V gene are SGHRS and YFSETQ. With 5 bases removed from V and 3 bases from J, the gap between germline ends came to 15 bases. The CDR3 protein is CASRVAGTDYEQYF. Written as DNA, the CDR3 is TGCGCCAGCAGGGTCGCCGGGACCGACTACGAGCAGTACTTC.

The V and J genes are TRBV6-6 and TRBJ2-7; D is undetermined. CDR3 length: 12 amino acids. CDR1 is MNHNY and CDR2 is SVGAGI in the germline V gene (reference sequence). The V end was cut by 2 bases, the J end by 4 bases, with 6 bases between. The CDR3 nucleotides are TGTGCCAGCAGTTACAGGGATTACGAGCAGTACTTC. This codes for CASSYRDYEQYF.

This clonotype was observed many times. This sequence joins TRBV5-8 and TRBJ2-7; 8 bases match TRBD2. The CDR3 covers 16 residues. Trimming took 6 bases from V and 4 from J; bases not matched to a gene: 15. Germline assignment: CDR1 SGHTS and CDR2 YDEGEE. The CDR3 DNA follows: TGTGCCAGCATCCTACCGAGGAGCGGGAGTATATACGAGCAGTACTTC. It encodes CASILPRSGSIYEQYF.

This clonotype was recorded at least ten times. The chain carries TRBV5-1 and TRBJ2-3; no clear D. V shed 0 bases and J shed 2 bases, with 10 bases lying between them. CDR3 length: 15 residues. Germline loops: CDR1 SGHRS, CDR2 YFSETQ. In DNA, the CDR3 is TGCGCCAGCAGCTTGGACCTATCATTCACAGATACGCAGTATTTT. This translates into CASSLDLSFTDTQYF. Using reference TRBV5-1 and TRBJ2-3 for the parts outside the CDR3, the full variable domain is KAGVTQTPRYLIKTRGQQVTLSCSPISGHRSVSWYQQTPGQGLQFLFEYFSETQRNKGNFPGRFSGRQFSNSRSEMNVSTLELGDSALYLCASSLDLSFTDTQYFGPGTRLTVL.

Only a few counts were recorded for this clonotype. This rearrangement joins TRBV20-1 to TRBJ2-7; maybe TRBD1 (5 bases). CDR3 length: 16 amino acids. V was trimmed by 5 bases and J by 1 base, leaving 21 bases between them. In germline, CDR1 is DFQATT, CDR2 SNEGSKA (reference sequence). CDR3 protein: CSALLKGRVRSYEQYF. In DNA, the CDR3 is TGCAGTGCTCTCCTTAAGGGCAGGGTAAGATCCTACGAGCAGTACTTC.

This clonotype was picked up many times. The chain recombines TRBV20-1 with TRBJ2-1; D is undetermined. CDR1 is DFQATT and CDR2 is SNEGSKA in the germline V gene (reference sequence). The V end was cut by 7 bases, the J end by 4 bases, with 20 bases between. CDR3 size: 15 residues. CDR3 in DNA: TGCAGTGTTCCCCCACCTACCTCCCCTTACAATGAGCAGTTCTTC. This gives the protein CSVPPPTSPYNEQFF.

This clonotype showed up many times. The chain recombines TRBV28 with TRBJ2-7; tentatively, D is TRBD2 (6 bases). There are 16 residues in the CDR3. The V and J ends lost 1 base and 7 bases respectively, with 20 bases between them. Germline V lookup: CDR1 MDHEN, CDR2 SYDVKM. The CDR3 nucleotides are TGTGCCAGCAGTTTATCTGGCGGTTGGGGGGTGAGGGAGCAGTACTTC. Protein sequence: CASSLSGGWGVREQYF.

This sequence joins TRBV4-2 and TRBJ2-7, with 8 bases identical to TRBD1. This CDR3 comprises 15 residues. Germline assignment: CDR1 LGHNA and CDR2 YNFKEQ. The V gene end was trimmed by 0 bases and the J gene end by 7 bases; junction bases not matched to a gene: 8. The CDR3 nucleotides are TGTGCCAGCAGCCAAGAGGGGACAGGAAGAGGAGAGCAGTACTTC. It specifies CASSQEGTGRGEQYF.

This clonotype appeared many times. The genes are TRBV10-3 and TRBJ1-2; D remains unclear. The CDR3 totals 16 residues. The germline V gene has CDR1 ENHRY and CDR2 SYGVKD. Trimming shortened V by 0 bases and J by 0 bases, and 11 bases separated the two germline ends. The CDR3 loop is CAISESQGKANYGYTF. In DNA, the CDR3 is TGTGCCATCAGTGAGTCTCAAGGGAAAGCTAACTATGGCTACACCTTC.

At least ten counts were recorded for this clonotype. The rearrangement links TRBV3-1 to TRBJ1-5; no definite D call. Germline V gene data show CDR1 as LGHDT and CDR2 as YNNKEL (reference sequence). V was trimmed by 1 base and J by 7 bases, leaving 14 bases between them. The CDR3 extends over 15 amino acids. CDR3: CASSQGQIVGQPQHF. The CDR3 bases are TGTGCCAGCAGCCAAGGACAAATAGTGGGCCAGCCCCAGCATTTT.

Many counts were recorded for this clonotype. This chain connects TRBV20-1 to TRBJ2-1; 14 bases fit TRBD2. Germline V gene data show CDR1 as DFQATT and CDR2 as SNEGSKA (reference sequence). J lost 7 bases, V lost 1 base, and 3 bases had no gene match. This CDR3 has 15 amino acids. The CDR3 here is CSARVGTSGSNEQFF. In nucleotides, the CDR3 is TGCAGTGCTAGAGTAGGGACTAGCGGGAGTAATGAGCAGTTCTTC.

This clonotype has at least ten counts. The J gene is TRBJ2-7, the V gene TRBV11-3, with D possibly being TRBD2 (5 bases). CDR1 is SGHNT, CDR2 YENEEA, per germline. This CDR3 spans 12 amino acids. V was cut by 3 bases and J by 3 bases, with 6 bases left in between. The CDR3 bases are TGTGCCAGCAGCTTGGCGGGCTACGAGCAGTACTTC. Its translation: CASSLAGYEQYF.

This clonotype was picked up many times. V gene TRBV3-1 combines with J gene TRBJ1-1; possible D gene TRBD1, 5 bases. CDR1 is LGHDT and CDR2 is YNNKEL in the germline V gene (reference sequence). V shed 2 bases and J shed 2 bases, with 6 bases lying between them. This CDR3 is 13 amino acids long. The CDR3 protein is CASSQQGNTEAFF. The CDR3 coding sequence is TGTGCCAGCAGCCAACAGGGCAACACTGAAGCTTTCTTT.

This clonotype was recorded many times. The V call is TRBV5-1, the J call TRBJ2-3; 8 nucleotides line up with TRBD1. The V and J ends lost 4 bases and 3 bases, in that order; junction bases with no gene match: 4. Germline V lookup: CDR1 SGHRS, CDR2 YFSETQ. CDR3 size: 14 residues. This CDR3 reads CASSAGQGTDTQYF. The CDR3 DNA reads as TGCGCCAGCAGCGCCGGACAGGGTACAGATACGCAGTATTTT.

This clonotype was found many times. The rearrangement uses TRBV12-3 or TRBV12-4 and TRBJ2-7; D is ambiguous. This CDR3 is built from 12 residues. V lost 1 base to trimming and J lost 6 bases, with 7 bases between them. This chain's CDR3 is CASSLGQGEQYF. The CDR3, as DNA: TGTGCCAGCAGTTTAGGACAAGGCGAGCAGTACTTC.

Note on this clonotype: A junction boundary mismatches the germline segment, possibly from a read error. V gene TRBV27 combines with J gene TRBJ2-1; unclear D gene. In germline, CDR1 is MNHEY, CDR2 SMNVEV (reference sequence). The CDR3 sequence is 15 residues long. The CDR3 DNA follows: TGTGCCAGCACCGCAGCTGGGCCCTCCTACAATGATCAGTTCTTC. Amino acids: CASTAAGPSYNDQFF.

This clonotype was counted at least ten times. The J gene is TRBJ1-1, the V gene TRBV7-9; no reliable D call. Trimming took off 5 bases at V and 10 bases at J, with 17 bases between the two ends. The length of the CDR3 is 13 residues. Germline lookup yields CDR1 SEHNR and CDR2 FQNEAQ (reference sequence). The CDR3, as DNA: TGTGCCAGCAGCAACCCGCCCGGTTTTCGAGCTTTCTTT. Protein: CASSNPPGFRAFF.

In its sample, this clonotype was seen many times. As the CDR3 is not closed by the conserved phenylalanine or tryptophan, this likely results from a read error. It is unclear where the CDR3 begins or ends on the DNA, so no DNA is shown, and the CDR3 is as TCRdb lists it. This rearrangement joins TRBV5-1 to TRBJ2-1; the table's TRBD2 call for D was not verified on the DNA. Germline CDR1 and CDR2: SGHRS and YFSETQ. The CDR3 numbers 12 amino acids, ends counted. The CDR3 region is CASSLEGAKISR.

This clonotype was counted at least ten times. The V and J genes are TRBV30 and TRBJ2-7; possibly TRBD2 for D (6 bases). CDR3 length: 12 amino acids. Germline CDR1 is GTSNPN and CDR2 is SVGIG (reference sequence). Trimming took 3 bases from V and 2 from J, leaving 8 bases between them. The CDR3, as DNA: TGTGCCTGGAGGGGACTTACCTACGAGCAGTACTTC. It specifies CAWRGLTYEQYF. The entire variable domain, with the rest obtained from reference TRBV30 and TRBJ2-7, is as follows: SQTIHQWPATLVQPVGSPLSLECTVEGTSNPNLYWYRQAAGRGLQLLFYSVGIGQISSEVPQNLSASRPQDRQFILSSKKLLLSDSGFYLCAWRGLTYEQYFGPGTRLTVT.

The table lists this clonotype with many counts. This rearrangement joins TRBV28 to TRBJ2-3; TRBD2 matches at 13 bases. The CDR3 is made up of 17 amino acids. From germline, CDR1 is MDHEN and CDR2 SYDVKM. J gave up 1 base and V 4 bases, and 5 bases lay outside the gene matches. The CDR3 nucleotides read TGTGCCAGCAGTTCTGGACTAGCGGGGGTACGCACAGATACGCAGTATTTT. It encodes CASSSGLAGVRTDTQYF. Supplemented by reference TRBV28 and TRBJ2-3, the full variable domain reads DVKVTQSSRYLVKRTGEKVFLECVQDMDHENMFWYRQDPGLGLRLIYFSYDVKMKEKGDIPEGYSVSREKKERFSLILESASTNQTSMYLCASSSGLAGVRTDTQYFGPGTRLTVL.

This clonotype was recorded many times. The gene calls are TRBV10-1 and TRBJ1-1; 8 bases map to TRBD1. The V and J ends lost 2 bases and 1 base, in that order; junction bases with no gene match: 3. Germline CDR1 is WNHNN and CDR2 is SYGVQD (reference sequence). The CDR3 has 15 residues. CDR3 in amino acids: CASSEGTGGNTEAFF. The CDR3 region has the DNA TGCGCCAGCAGTGAGGGGACAGGAGGGAACACTGAAGCTTTCTTT.

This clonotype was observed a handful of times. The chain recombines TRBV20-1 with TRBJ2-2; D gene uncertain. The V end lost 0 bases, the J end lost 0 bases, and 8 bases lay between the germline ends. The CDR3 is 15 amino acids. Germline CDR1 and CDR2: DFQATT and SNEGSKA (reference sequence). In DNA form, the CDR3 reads TGCAGTGCTAGAGAGGGAAGGTCGAACACCGGGGAGCTGTTTTTT. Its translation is CSAREGRSNTGELFF.

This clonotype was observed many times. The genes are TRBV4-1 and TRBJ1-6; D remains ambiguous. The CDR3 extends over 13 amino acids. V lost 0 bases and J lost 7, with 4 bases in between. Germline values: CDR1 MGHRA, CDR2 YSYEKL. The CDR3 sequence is CASSQELNSPLHF. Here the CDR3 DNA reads TGCGCCAGCAGCCAAGAACTAAATTCACCCCTCCACTTT.